The 30 T cell receptor beta chains reported below all come from one sample, sequenced in a study of shared clonotypes between healthy human individuals. Sequencing used immunoSEQ multiplex PCR; TCRdb keeps in-frame clones, though not all of them. The table records around 1,000,000 clones, approximately 77% of them present only once. Specimen: memory CD4+ T cells from PBMCs. Noted subset: CD45RA-negative fraction. These receptors were taken from a man between 18 and 29 years old in good health. Some clones in this sample may be carry-over from other donors' samples.

The sample holds many counts of this clone. The gene calls are TRBV11-2 and TRBJ2-3; D gene uncertain. The CDR3 is 13 amino acids. Trimming cost V 2 bases and J 1 base, with 4 bases left between them. Germline CDR1 is SGHAT and CDR2 is FQNNGV. CDR3 nucleotides: TGTGCCAGCAGCTTAAAGGGCACAGATACGCAGTATTTT. Its translation is CASSLKGTDTQYF.

The J gene is TRBJ2-1, the V gene TRBV5-1; D not resolved. Germline CDR1 is SGHRS and CDR2 is YFSETQ. The CDR3 is 13 residues long. The V end was cut by 2 bases, the J end by 7 bases, with 10 bases between. CDR3 nucleotides: TGCGCCAGCAGCTTCATCCGAGGTAATGAGCAGTTCTTC. It is translated as CASSFIRGNEQFF.

The chain has TRBV7-6 and TRBJ2-2, with a tentative D call TRBD1 (6 bases). Germline V gene lookup returns CDR1 SGHVS and CDR2 FNYEAQ. The CDR3 length is 13 residues. Trimming removed 1 base at V and 8 bases at J, with 8 bases between. The CDR3 sequence: CASSLGQEGELFF. The CDR3 coding sequence is TGTGCCAGCAGCTTAGGACAGGAAGGGGAGCTGTTTTTT.

The gene calls are TRBV7-8 and TRBJ2-7; the match to TRBD2 covers 9 bases. The CDR3 totals 17 residues. Germline values: CDR1 SGHVS, CDR2 FQNEAQ. J gave up 2 bases and V 5 bases, and 13 bases lay outside the gene matches. CDR3: CASSPPFRLAVTYEQYF. The CDR3 DNA reads as TGTGCCAGCAGCCCCCCTTTCCGACTAGCGGTCACCTACGAGCAGTACTTC.

This sequence joins TRBV7-3 and TRBJ2-4; no clear D. Germline V gene sequence: CDR1 SGHTA, CDR2 FQGTGA. Trimming removed 2 bases at V and 1 base at J, with 9 bases between. The CDR3 extends over 15 amino acids. The CDR3: CASSLGNGAKNIQYF. The CDR3 region has the DNA TGTGCCAGCAGCTTAGGGAACGGCGCCAAAAACATTCAGTACTTC.

The V gene is TRBV29-1, the J gene TRBJ2-3; D perhaps matches TRBD1 (6 bases). The CDR3 totals 13 residues. Looked up from germline, CDR1 is SQVTM and CDR2 is ANQGSEA. Trimming pared 6 bases from V and 0 bases from J, leaving 10 bases between. This chain's CDR3 is CSVETGSTDTQYF. For the CDR3, the DNA is TGCAGCGTGGAGACAGGCAGCACAGATACGCAGTATTTT.

The V and J genes are TRBV10-1 and TRBJ2-3; TRBD2 matches 12 bases. Trimming at V came to 4 bases and at J to 0 bases, leaving 2 bases not matched to a gene. Germline V gene sequence: CDR1 WNHNN, CDR2 SYGVQD (reference sequence). This CDR3 is 16 amino acids long. The CDR3 DNA reads TGCGCCAGCAGTGCCGGACTAGCGGGGAGCACAGATACGCAGTATTTT. Translating it yields CASSAGLAGSTDTQYF.

This chain connects TRBV11-2 to TRBJ1-1, with D possibly being TRBD1 (6 bases). CDR3 length: 15 amino acids. Germline lookup yields CDR1 SGHAT and CDR2 FQNNGV. The V and J ends lost 5 bases and 0 bases respectively, with 13 bases between them. CDR3 DNA sequence: TGTGCCAGCAGCCCCCGGGACACCTTGAACACTGAAGCTTTCTTT. This translates into CASSPRDTLNTEAFF.

For this clone: The same CDR3 can be traced to other DNA sequences in this sample. The chain is built from TRBV5-1 and TRBJ1-3; D is unclear. CDR1 SGHRS and CDR2 YFSETQ come from the germline V gene. V lost 3 bases and J 3 bases, leaving 7 bases between the germline ends. The CDR3 totals 13 residues. CDR3 loop: CASSSEGGNTIYF. Here the CDR3 DNA reads TGCGCCAGCAGCTCCGAGGGTGGAAACACCATATATTTT.

The chain carries TRBV19 and TRBJ1-4; 9 bases agree with TRBD1. Germline V gene lookup returns CDR1 LNHDA and CDR2 SQIVND (reference sequence). This CDR3 contains 15 residues. V lost 4 bases, J lost 8 bases, and 8 bases stayed unmatched. DNA for the CDR3: TGTGCCAGTAGTACGGGACAGGGTTCGTTAGAAAAACTGTTTTTT. This codes for CASSTGQGSLEKLFF.

The chain joins TRBV7-9 to TRBJ1-5; 8 bases are shared with TRBD1. V was pared by 4 bases and J by 8 bases, with 4 bases of the junction left unmatched. CDR1 and CDR2 from the germline V gene are SEHNR and FQNEAQ (reference sequence). This CDR3 has 13 residues. The CDR3 loop is CASSWTGWEPQHF. The CDR3 nucleotides read TGTGCCAGCAGCTGGACAGGGTGGGAGCCCCAGCATTTT.

This clone was found a few times. V gene TRBV30 combines with J gene TRBJ1-2, with D perhaps matching TRBD1 (6 bases). The V and J ends lost 0 bases and 0 bases respectively, with 8 bases between them. This CDR3 is 14 amino acids long. Germline lookup yields CDR1 GTSNPN and CDR2 SVGIG (reference sequence). The CDR3 nucleotides are TGTGCCTGGAGTGTGGACAGAACTAACTATGGCTACACCTTC. As protein: CAWSVDRTNYGYTF.

The chain is built from TRBV6-5 and TRBJ1-2, with 9 positions matching TRBD1. The CDR3 is made up of 14 amino acids. The V segment lost 7 bases and the J segment 2 bases; nucleotides outside the gene matches: 5. Germline V CDR1 and CDR2: MNHEY, SVGAGI. This chain's CDR3 is CASTTTGGNYGYTF. DNA of the CDR3: TGTGCCAGCACCACCACAGGGGGCAACTATGGCTACACCTTC.

The chain is built from TRBV19 and TRBJ1-1; D unresolved. Trimming removed 6 bases at V and 3 bases at J, with 8 bases between. The length of the CDR3 is 12 residues. The germline V gene encodes CDR1 LNHDA and CDR2 SQIVND (reference sequence). CDR3 in amino acids: CASSWLDTEAFF. In DNA form, the CDR3 reads TGTGCCAGTAGCTGGCTGGACACTGAAGCTTTCTTT. The whole variable domain, filled in from reference TRBV19 and TRBJ1-1, reads DGGITQSPKYLFRKEGQNVTLSCEQNLNHDAMYWYRQDPGQGLRLIYYSQIVNDFQKGDIAEGYSVSREKKESFPLTVTSAQKNPTAFYLCASSWLDTEAFFGQGTRLTVV.

The chain employs TRBV30 and TRBJ1-4; D remains ambiguous. CDR1 and CDR2 from the germline V gene are GTSNPN and SVGIG (reference sequence). There are 13 residues in the CDR3. Trimming shortened V by 1 base and J by 6 bases, and 9 bases separated the two germline ends. In DNA form, the CDR3 reads TGTGCCTGGAGTGCGAGTAGTCATGAAAAACTGTTTTTT. It yields the protein CAWSASSHEKLFF. Together with reference TRBV30 and TRBJ1-4, the CDR3 gives the full variable domain: SQTIHQWPATLVQPVGSPLSLECTVEGTSNPNLYWYRQAAGRGLQLLFYSVGIGQISSEVPQNLSASRPQDRQFILSSKKLLLSDSGFYLCAWSASSHEKLFFGSGTQLSVL.

The chain couples TRBV7-3 to TRBJ2-1, with 7 bases fitting TRBD2. The CDR3 length is 16 residues. V gave up 1 base and J gave up 5 bases; unmatched junction bases: 8. Germline CDR1 is SGHTA and CDR2 is FQGTGA. The CDR3 region is CASSLIRASGDNEQFF. Here the CDR3 DNA reads TGTGCCAGCAGCTTAATAAGGGCTAGCGGAGACAATGAGCAGTTCTTC.

This chain joins TRBV7-2 and TRBJ2-2, with D possibly TRBD2 on 6 matching bases. CDR3 length: 15 residues. The germline V and J ends were trimmed by 1 base and 7 bases, with 13 bases remaining between them. Per germline, CDR1 SGHTA and CDR2 FQGNSA. CDR3 in amino acids: CASSLDLRRVGELFF. DNA for the CDR3: TGTGCCAGCAGCTTAGATCTACGGAGGGTCGGGGAGCTGTTTTTT.

The gene calls are TRBV28 and TRBJ2-2; D remains unclear. V shed 7 bases and J shed 8 bases, with 14 bases lying between them. This CDR3 is built from 13 residues. Germline loops: CDR1 MDHEN, CDR2 SYDVKM. The CDR3 region has the DNA TGTGCCAGCACCCTAAGGGAACCGGGGGAGCTGTTTTTT. Translated: CASTLREPGELFF. The full variable domain, completed using reference TRBV28 and TRBJ2-2, is DVKVTQSSRYLVKRTGEKVFLECVQDMDHENMFWYRQDPGLGLRLIYFSYDVKMKEKGDIPEGYSVSREKKERFSLILESASTNQTSMYLCASTLREPGELFFGEGSRLTVL.

Comments on this clone: Within the sample, other DNA sequences also encode this same CDR3. The chain recombines TRBV5-6 with TRBJ2-7; TRBD1 matches at 10 bases. The CDR3 has 14 residues. The germline V gene encodes CDR1 SGHDT and CDR2 YYEEEE. With V trimmed by 2 bases and J by 4 bases, 3 bases remained unmatched. In DNA form, the CDR3 reads TGTGCCAGCAGCTTCCGGGACAGGGGATACGAGCAGTACTTC. Protein sequence: CASSFRDRGYEQYF.

This chain joins TRBV18 and TRBJ1-2; tentative D call: TRBD1 (6 bases). This CDR3 has 15 amino acids. Trimming removed 2 bases at V and 4 bases at J, with 14 bases between. Per germline, CDR1 KGHSH and CDR2 LQKENI. In DNA form, the CDR3 reads TGTGCCAGCTCACCAGACCAGGGGAGCTTCTATGGCTACACCTTC. Translated: CASSPDQGSFYGYTF. Full variable domain (rest looked up from reference TRBV18 and TRBJ1-2): NAGVMQNPRHLVRRRGQEARLRCSPMKGHSHVYWYRQLPEEGLKFMVYLQKENIIDESGMPKERFSAEFPKEGPSILRIQQVVRGDSAAYFCASSPDQGSFYGYTFGSGTRLTVV.

The rearrangement joins TRBV28 to TRBJ2-7; perhaps TRBD2 as D (6 bases). The ends were cut back, 4 bases at V and 4 bases at J, with 29 bases in the middle. Per germline, CDR1 MDHEN and CDR2 SYDVKM. There are 19 residues in the CDR3. The CDR3 bases are TGTGCCAGCAGTTCGCCCTTAGACCCGGGAGTCCGGGATGCTTACGAGCAGTACTTC. Protein product: CASSSPLDPGVRDAYEQYF. The variable domain in full, with the rest retrieved from reference TRBV28 and TRBJ2-7, is DVKVTQSSRYLVKRTGEKVFLECVQDMDHENMFWYRQDPGLGLRLIYFSYDVKMKEKGDIPEGYSVSREKKERFSLILESASTNQTSMYLCASSSPLDPGVRDAYEQYFGPGTRLTVT.

This chain connects TRBV5-8 to TRBJ2-7; 7 bases fit TRBD1. Germline CDR1 SGHTS, CDR2 YDEGEE. The ends lost 4 bases at V and 3 bases at J; junction bases unmatched: 7. The CDR3 sequence is 14 residues long. The CDR3 loop is CASSTLGQHYEQYF. In nucleotides, the CDR3 is TGTGCCAGCAGCACACTGGGACAGCACTACGAGCAGTACTTC. The full variable domain, rest sourced from reference TRBV5-8 and TRBJ2-7, is EAGVTQSPTHLIKTRGQQATLRCSPISGHTSVYWYQQALGLGLQFLLWYDEGEERNRGNFPPRFSGRQFPNYSSELNVNALELEDSALYLCASSTLGQHYEQYFGPGTRLTVT.

The rearrangement joins TRBV10-3 to TRBJ2-3, with 7 bases fitting TRBD1. There are 17 residues in the CDR3. Losses at the gene ends were 1 base for V and 0 bases for J; bases not matched to a gene: 7. Germline lookup yields CDR1 ENHRY and CDR2 SYGVKD. The CDR3 loop reads CAISEWTTGYSTDTQYF. In DNA, the CDR3 is TGTGCCATCAGTGAGTGGACGACAGGGTATAGCACAGATACGCAGTATTTT.

The table lists this clone with a few counts. V and J are TRBV5-4 and TRBJ2-3; a possible D gene is TRBD2 (7 bases). The CDR3 covers 16 residues. Trimming removed 4 bases at V and 3 bases at J, with 18 bases between. Germline-derived CDR1 and CDR2 are SGHNT and YYREEE (reference sequence). The chain's CDR3 is CASSGGGAGPTDTQYF. CDR3 bases: TGTGCCAGCAGCGGGGGGGGCGCTGGACCGACAGATACGCAGTATTTT. The variable domain in full, completed from reference TRBV5-4 and TRBJ2-3, reads ETGVTQSPTHLIKTRGQQVTLRCSSQSGHNTVSWYQQALGQGPQFIFQYYREEENGRGNFPPRFSGLQFPNYSSELNVNALELDDSALYLCASSGGGAGPTDTQYFGPGTRLTVL.

The chain joins TRBV7-9 to TRBJ2-7, with D uncertain. Looked up from germline, CDR1 is SEHNR and CDR2 is FQNEAQ (reference sequence). This CDR3 is built from 14 residues. Trimming shortened V by 6 bases and J by 0 bases, and 12 bases separated the two germline ends. In DNA, the CDR3 is TGTGCCAGCAGAGCTCTTAGCAGCTCCTACGAGCAGTACTTC. It encodes CASRALSSSYEQYF.

The CDR3 is CASSPRPGQGRLLYEQYF. The CDR3 region has the DNA TGTGCCAGCAGCCCCAGACCGGGACAGGGACGATTACTCTACGAGCAGTACTTC. This rearrangement joins TRBV7-9 to TRBJ2-7; 9 bases line up with TRBD1. Per germline, CDR1 SEHNR and CDR2 FQNEAQ (reference sequence). This CDR3 is built from 18 residues. J lost 3 bases, V lost 5 bases, and 17 bases had no gene match. Full variable domain (remainder filled in from reference TRBV7-9 and TRBJ2-7): DTGVSQNPRHKITKRGQNVTFRCDPISEHNRLYWYRQTLGQGPEFLTYFQNEAQLEKSRLLSDRFSAERPKGSFSTLEIQRTEQGDSAMYLCASSPRPGQGRLLYEQYFGPGTRLTVT.

The rearrangement uses TRBV19 and TRBJ1-5; the D gene is possibly TRBD1 (6 bases). The germline CDR1 and CDR2 sequences are LNHDA and SQIVND (reference sequence). Deletions cut 5 bases from V and 4 bases from J, with 15 bases between. The CDR3 length is 15 residues. The CDR3 sequence: CASSPSDRLNQPQHF. The CDR3 nucleotides read TGTGCCAGTAGTCCCTCGGACAGACTAAATCAGCCCCAGCATTTT.

This chain uses TRBV9 with TRBJ2-2; 7 nucleotides agree with TRBD2. This CDR3 is 14 amino acids long. Germline CDR1 reads SGDLS; CDR2 reads YYNGEE. With 6 bases clipped from V and 6 bases from J, the junction kept 8 bases outside the gene matches. This chain's CDR3 is CASTREGRAGELFF. The CDR3, as DNA: TGTGCCAGCACGAGGGAGGGCCGGGCCGGGGAGCTGTTTTTT.

This clone was seen a handful of times. The V and J genes are TRBV5-1 and TRBJ1-1; D unresolved. Germline CDR1 is SGHRS and CDR2 is YFSETQ. The CDR3 is 15 residues long. V lost 0 bases, J lost 1 base, and 10 bases lay in between. In DNA, the CDR3 is TGCGCCAGCAGCTTGGACGGTCGGGGGAACACTGAAGCTTTCTTT. It translates to CASSLDGRGNTEAFF. The variable domain in full, with the rest retrieved from reference TRBV5-1 and TRBJ1-1, is KAGVTQTPRYLIKTRGQQVTLSCSPISGHRSVSWYQQTPGQGLQFLFEYFSETQRNKGNFPGRFSGRQFSNSRSEMNVSTLELGDSALYLCASSLDGRGNTEAFFGQGTRLTVV.

This clone was detected only a few times. This rearrangement joins TRBV4-2 to TRBJ2-1, with 11 bases fitting TRBD2. Unmatched junction bases numbered 12, after V lost 0 bases and J lost 8 bases. The CDR3 spans 18 residues. Germline assignment: CDR1 LGHNA and CDR2 YNFKEQ. The CDR3 bases are TGTGCCAGCAGCCAAGACGGGCTAGCGGGAGGTCATGTCGATGAGCAGTTCTTC. Its translation: CASSQDGLAGGHVDEQFF.